A selection of T cell receptor beta chains follows, all from one sample in a study of lymphopenia after photon versus proton radiotherapy. TCRdb's copy holds only in-frame clones and misses some; the assay was immunoSEQ multiplex PCR. The sample lists tens of thousands of clones; roughly 93% were seen once. This specimen consisted of peripheral blood, obtained from a patient treated with photon-based radiotherapy. These TCRs come from a woman between 65 and 79 years old with pancreatic cancer. Each CDR3 is given with its conserved first and last residue. The order of the fields is V gene, J gene, CDR3 protein.

TRBV5-1	TRBJ1-2	CASSPMGTETGYTF
TRBV9	TRBJ1-2	CASSRAGGLYGYTF
TRBV7-2	TRBJ2-7	CASSLNLAGGPYEQYF
TRBV7-8	TRBJ1-2	CASSLTQGGGYTF
TRBV19	TRBJ2-1	CASSRDWTQFF
TRBV15	TRBJ1-5	CATSSFDRGSQPQHF
TRBV28	TRBJ1-2	CASSPPPPDRADGYTF
TRBV18	TRBJ2-1	CASSPTSGSSYNEQFF
TRBV9	TRBJ2-7	CASSVDPGPPSGRVAYEQYF
TRBV6-5	TRBJ1-5	CASSLDRGDQPQHF
TRBV18	TRBJ1-3	CASSPQRQSGNTIYF
TRBV30	TRBJ1-2	CAWTGEGGYTF
TRBV7-6	TRBJ1-1	CASSSTKGGNTEAFF
TRBV20-1	TRBJ2-4	CSAREGRDRAF
TRBV7-9	TRBJ2-2	CASSSTQENTGELFF
TRBV19	TRBJ2-1	CASSEMGSYNEQFF